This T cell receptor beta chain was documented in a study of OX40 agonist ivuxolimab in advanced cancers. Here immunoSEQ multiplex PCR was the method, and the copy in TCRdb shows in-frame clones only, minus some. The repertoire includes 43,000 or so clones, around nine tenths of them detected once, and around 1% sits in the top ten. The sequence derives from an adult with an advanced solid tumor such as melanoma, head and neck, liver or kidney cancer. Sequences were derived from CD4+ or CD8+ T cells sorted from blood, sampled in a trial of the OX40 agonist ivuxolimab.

CDR3 DNA: TGTGCCAGCAGCTTGCTACAGGGAGAGGCCGGGGAGCTGTTTTTT. It yields the protein CASSLLQGEAGELFF. This sequence joins TRBV5-4 and TRBJ2-2; D possibly corresponds to TRBD1 (6 bases). The CDR3 sequence is 15 residues long. V lost 1 base and J lost 6, with 13 bases in between. Germline CDR1 is SGHNT and CDR2 is YYREEE (reference sequence).